This record looks at one T cell receptor (beta chain) sequence and its context. Its matching antigen is unknown. Sampling times: baseline, cycle 4 day 1, cycle 7 day 1. The record originates from a study of OX40 agonist ivuxolimab in advanced cancers. Turning to the study itself: Partial responses were achieved by three patients, one with hepatocellular carcinoma and two with cutaneous melanoma. Notes on the study in general: Partial responders at 0.1-3.0 mg/kg had among the lowest clonal expansion. Clonal expansion from baseline to week 6 occurred in both CD4+ and CD8+ T cells.

The CDR3 runs 15 residues. Per the germline V gene, CDR1 is MDHEN and CDR2 is SYDVKM. J gave up 7 bases and V 7 bases, and 12 bases lay outside the gene matches. Method: immunoSEQ multiplex PCR; TCRdb's copy keeps in-frame clones and lacks some. The sample lists about 79,000 clones, around 82% occurring once. This material consisted of CD4+ or CD8+ T cells sorted from blood, taken in a trial of the OX40 agonist ivuxolimab. The chain couples TRBV28 to TRBJ2-7, with TRBD2 identical over 11 bases. This receptor was obtained from an adult with an advanced solid tumor such as melanoma, head and neck, liver or kidney cancer. Written as DNA, the CDR3 is TGTGCCAGCACCGTTGGGACTAGCGGTGTAACGGAGCAGTACTTC. It yields the protein CASTVGTSGVTEQYF.